This record concerns one T cell receptor (beta chain) sequence. Its antigen is unidentified. The PCR had 60 Vbeta and 13 Jbeta primers. TCRdb keeps only in-frame clones here, not all; method: immunoSEQ multiplex PCR. The table lists 150,000 to 200,000 clones, around 87% of them singletons. The CDR3 contains 11 residues. Trimming took 3 bases from V and 5 from J, leaving 8 bases between them. Germline CDR1 is DFQATT and CDR2 is SNEGSKA (reference sequence). This specimen belongs to a study of cytomegalovirus exposure and HLA in healthy donors. Study at large: An earlier analysis found some 120 million unique TCR beta sequences from approximately 170 million T cells. Overall study findings and caveats: In a later analysis, 16,951 TCR beta sequences were associated with HLA alleles at 0.05 false discovery rate. Data from an earlier analysis indicated that most TCR beta V segments were productive either about 87% or about 30% of the time.

This TCR was recovered from a woman aged 18-30 years in good health and CMV-seronegative. The rearrangement uses TRBV20-1 and TRBJ2-7; D perhaps matches TRBD1 (5 bases). Specimen: PBMCs. CDR3 region: CSASLGDEQYF. The DNA for the CDR3 is TGCAGTGCTAGTTTAGGGGACGAGCAGTACTTC.